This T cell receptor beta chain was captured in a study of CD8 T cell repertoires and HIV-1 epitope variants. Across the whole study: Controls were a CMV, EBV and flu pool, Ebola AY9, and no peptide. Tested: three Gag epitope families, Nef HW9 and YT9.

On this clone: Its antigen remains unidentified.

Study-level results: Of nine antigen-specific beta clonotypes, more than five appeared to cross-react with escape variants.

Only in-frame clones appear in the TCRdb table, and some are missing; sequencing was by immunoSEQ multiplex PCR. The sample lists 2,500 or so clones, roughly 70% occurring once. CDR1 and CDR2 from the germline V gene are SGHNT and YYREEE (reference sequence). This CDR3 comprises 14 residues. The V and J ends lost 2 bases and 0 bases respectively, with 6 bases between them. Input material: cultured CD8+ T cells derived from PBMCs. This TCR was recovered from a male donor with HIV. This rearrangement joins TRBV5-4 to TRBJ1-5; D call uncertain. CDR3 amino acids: CASSFSGSNQPQHF. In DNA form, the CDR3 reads TGTGCCAGCAGCTTTTCGGGTAGCAATCAGCCCCAGCATTTT.